The TCR beta chain described here comes from a study of shared clonotypes between healthy human individuals. Notes on the study in general: Four donors held about 4.5% of naive CD4 clonotypes in common. Memory subsets had estimated richness that was generally smaller than that of naive subsets.

With respect to this clone: Its antigen remains unknown.

Only CD45RO-negative cells positively selected for CCR7 counted as naive CD8 cells, so terminally differentiated effector memory CD45RA+ cells were excluded. Each PCR replicate from the sorted subsets contained about 200 ng DNA, which is about 31,000 T cell genomes. Using immunoSEQ multiplex PCR, the repertoire was profiled, and TCRdb retains in-frame clones only, with some absent. The sample contains around 2,100,000 clones, roughly 94% of which appear only once. Germline V gives CDR1 PRHDT, CDR2 FYEKMQ (reference sequence). The V segment lost 2 bases and the J segment 1 base; nucleotides outside the gene matches: 8. The CDR3 extends over 17 amino acids.

The sample was naive CD8+ T cells sorted from blood. J is TRBJ2-5 and V is TRBV13, with TRBD2 identical over 9 bases. This TCR was sampled from a man aged 18 to 35 in good health. CDR3 loop: CASSLLAGMGGQETQYF. The CDR3, as DNA: TGTGCCAGCAGCTTACTAGCGGGGATGGGAGGCCAAGAGACCCAGTACTTC.